This TCR beta chain originates from a study of T cells after yellow fever vaccination. Study details: EM, EMRA, CM and Tscm memory subsets were sorted using CD3, CD45RA, CCR7 and CD95.

V dropped 7 bases and J dropped 13 bases, with 15 bases sitting between them. The CDR3 runs to 11 residues. CDR1 is SEHNR, CDR2 FQNEAQ, per germline (reference sequence). Study conclusions and caveats: Boosting was followed by the reappearance of most primary-vaccination clones (96% CD4, about 88% CD8). There were almost no vaccine-responding clonotypes detectable in the sorted memory subsets on day 0.

This clonotype was detected a few times. TCRdb re-analysed the 5' RACE reads in MiXCR, keeping a single row per CDR3 protein. The data contain about 16,000 distinct CDR3 sequences, about 4% of them singletons. The sequencing here drew on PBMCs, either bulk or a sorted T-cell subset (CD4+, CD8+, memory, or dextramer-sorted; not recorded which), taken 15 days after the yellow fever booster vaccination. This rearrangement joins TRBV7-9 to TRBJ2-3; D is perhaps TRBD1 (5 bases). The sequence was obtained from a man aged 25 to 40 who received the YFV17D yellow fever vaccine. CDR3 DNA: TGTGCCAGCACCGTCCAGGGCACGGAGTATTTT. Amino acids: CASTVQGTEYF.